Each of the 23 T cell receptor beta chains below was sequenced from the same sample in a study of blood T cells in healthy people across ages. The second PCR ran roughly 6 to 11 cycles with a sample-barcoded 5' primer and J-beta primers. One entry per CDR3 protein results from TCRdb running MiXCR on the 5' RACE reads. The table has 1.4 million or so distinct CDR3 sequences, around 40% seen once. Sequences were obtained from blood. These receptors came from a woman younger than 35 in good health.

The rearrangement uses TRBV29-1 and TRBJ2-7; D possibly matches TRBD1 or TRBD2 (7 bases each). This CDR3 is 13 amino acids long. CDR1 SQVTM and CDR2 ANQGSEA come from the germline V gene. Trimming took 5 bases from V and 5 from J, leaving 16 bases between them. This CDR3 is CSVQGAGGDEQYF. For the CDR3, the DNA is TGCAGCGTTCAAGGGGCAGGGGGGGACGAGCAGTACTTC.

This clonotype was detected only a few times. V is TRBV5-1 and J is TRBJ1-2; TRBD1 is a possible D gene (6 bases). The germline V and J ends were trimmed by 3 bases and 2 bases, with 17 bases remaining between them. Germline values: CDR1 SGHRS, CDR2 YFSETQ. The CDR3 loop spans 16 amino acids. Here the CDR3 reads CASSWDPGQPNYGYTF. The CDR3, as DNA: TGCGCCAGCAGCTGGGACCCGGGACAACCAAACTATGGCTACACCTTC.

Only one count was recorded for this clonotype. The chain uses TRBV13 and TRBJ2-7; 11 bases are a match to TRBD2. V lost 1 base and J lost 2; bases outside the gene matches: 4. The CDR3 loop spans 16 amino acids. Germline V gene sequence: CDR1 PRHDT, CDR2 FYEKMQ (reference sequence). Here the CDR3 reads CASSLDPGLAAYEQYF. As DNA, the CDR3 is TGTGCCAGCAGCTTAGATCCGGGACTAGCGGCCTACGAGCAGTACTTC.

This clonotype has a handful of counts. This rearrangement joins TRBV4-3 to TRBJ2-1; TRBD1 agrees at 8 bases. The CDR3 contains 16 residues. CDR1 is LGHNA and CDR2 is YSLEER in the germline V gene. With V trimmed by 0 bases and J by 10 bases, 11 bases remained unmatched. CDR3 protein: CASSQDRTGKNREQFF. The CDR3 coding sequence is TGCGCCAGCAGCCAAGATAGGACAGGGAAGAATCGCGAGCAGTTCTTC.

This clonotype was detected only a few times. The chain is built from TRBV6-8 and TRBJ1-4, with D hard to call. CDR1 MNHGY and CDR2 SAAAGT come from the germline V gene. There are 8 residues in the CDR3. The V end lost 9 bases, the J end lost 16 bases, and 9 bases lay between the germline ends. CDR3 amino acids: CASRRSFF. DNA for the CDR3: TGTGCCAGTCGGAGGTCGTTTTTT.

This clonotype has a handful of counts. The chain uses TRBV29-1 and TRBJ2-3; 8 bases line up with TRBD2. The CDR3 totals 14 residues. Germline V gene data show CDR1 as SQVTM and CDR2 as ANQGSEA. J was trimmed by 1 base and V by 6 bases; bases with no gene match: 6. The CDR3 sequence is CSVGGGFGTDTQYF. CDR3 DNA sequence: TGCAGCGTCGGGGGGGGATTCGGCACAGATACGCAGTATTTT.

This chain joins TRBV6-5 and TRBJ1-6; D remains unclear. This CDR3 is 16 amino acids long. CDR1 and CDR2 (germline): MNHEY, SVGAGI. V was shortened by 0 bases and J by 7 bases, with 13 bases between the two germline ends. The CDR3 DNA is TGTGCCAGCAGTTACTCGGGTACGCGGCTAAATTCACCCCTCCACTTT. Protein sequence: CASSYSGTRLNSPLHF.

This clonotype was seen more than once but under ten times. CDR3 sequence reads: CASTTTSGATDTQYF. The CDR3 DNA reads as TGTGCCAGCACCACGACTAGCGGGGCGACAGATACGCAGTATTTT. The chain combines TRBV5-4 with TRBJ2-3; 11 bases match TRBD2. The germline gives CDR1 SGHNT, CDR2 YYREEE (reference sequence). This CDR3 comprises 15 residues. Germline trimming cut 6 bases from V and 3 bases from J; bases unmatched to any gene: 6.

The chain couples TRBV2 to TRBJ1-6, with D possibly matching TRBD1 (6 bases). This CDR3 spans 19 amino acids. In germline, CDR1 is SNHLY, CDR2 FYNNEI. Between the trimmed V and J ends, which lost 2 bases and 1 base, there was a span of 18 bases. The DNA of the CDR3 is TGTGCCAGCAGTGAAAGGGACATTAGATACGGTTCCTATAATTCACCCCTCCACTTT. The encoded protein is CASSERDIRYGSYNSPLHF.

The CDR3 reads CSARDEGGGGEKLFF. The CDR3 DNA follows: TGCAGTGCTAGAGATGAGGGGGGGGGAGGGGAAAAACTGTTTTTT. J is TRBJ1-4 and V is TRBV20-1; perhaps TRBD1 as D (6 bases). Trimming pared 0 bases from V and 8 bases from J, leaving 16 bases between. The CDR3 loop spans 15 amino acids. Germline values: CDR1 DFQATT, CDR2 SNEGSKA (reference sequence).

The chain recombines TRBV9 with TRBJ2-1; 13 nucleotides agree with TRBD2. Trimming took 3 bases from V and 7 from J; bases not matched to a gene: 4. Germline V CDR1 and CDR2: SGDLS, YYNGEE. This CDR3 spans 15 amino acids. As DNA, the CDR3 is TGTGCCAGCAGCGCCGGGACTAGCGGGATGAATGAGCAGTTCTTC. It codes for CASSAGTSGMNEQFF.

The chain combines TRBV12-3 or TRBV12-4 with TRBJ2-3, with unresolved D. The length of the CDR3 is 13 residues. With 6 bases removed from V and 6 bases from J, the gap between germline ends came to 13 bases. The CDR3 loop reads CASSRSPRDTQYF. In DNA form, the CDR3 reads TGTGCCAGCAGCAGGTCCCCAAGGGATACGCAGTATTTT.

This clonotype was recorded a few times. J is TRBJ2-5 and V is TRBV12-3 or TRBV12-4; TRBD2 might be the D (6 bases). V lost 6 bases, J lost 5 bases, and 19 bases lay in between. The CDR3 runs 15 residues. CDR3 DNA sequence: TGTGCCAGCAGGGCTAGCGAGGAACCTGGCGAGACCCAGTACTTC. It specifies CASRASEEPGETQYF.

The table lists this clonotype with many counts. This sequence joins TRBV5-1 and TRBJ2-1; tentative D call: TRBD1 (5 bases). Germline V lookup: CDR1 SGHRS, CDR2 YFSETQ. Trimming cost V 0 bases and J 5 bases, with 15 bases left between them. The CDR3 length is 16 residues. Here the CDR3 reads CASSLEVTEDDNEQFF. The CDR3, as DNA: TGCGCCAGCAGCTTGGAAGTGACAGAGGACGACAATGAGCAGTTCTTC.

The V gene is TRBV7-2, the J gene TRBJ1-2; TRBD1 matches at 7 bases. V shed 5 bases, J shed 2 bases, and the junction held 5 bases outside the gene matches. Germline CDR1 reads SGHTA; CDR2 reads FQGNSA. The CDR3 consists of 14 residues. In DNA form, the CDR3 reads TGTGCCAGCAGCAAAATGACAGGGAACTATGGCTACACCTTC. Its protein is CASSKMTGNYGYTF. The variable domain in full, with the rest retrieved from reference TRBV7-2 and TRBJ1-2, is GAGVSQSPSNKVTEKGKDVELRCDPISGHTALYWYRQSLGQGLEFLIYFQGNSAPDKSGLPSDRFSAERTGGSVSTLTIQRTQQEDSAVYLCASSKMTGNYGYTFGSGTRLTVV.

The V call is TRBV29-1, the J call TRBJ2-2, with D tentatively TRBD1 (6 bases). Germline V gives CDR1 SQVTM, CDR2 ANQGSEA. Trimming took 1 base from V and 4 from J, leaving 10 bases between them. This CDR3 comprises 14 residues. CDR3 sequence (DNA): TGCAGCGTTGAAGGTCGGACAGCCACCGGGGAGCTGTTTTTT. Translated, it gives CSVEGRTATGELFF.

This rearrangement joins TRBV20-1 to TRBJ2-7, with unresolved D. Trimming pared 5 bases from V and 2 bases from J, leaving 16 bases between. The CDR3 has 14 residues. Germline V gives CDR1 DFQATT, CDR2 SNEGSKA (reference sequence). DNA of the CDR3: TGCAGTGCTTCTCCTCCAGCGCTCACCTACGAGCAGTACTTC. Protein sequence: CSASPPALTYEQYF.

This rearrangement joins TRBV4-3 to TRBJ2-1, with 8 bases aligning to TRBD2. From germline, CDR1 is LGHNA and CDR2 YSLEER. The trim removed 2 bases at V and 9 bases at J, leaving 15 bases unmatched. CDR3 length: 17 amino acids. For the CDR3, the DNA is TGCGCCAGCAGCCAAATATGGTCGGGAGGGCCCCAGGGTGAGCAGTTCTTC. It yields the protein CASSQIWSGGPQGEQFF.

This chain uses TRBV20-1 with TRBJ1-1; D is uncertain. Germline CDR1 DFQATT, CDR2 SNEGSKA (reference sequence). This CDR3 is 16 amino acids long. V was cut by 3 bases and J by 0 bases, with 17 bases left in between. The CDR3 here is CSASRSTQVLNTEAFF. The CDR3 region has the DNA TGCAGTGCTAGTCGATCAACCCAGGTACTGAACACTGAAGCTTTCTTT.

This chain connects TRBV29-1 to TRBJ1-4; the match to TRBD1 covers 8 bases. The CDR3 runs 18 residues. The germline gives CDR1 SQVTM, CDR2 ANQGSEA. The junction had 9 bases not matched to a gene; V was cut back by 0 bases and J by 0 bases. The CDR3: CSVEDKRNRGTTNEKLFF. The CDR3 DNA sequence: TGCAGCGTTGAAGATAAGAGGAACAGGGGGACAACTAATGAAAAACTGTTTTTT.

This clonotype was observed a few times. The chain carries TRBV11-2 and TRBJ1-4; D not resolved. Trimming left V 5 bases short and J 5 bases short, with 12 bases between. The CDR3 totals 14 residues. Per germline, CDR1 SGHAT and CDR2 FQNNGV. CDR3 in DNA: TGTGCCAGCAGCCTGCGGACGGCCAATGAAAAACTGTTTTTT. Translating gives CASSLRTANEKLFF. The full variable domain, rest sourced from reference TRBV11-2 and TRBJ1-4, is EAGVAQSPRYKIIEKRQSVAFWCNPISGHATLYWYQQILGQGPKLLIQFQNNGVVDDSQLPKDRFSAERLKGVDSTLKIQPAKLEDSAVYLCASSLRTANEKLFFGSGTQLSVL.

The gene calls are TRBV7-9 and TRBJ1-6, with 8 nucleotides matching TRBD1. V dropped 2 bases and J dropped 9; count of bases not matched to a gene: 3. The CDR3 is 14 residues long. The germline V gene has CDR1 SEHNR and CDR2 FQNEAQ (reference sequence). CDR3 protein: CASSLRTGTSPLHF. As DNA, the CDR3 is TGTGCCAGCAGCTTAAGGACAGGGACTTCACCCCTCCACTTT.

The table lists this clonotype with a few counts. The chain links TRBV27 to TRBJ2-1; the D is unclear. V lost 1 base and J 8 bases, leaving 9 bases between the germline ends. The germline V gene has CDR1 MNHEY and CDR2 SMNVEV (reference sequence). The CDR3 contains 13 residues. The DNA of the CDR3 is TGTGCCAGCAGTTTATATTTCGGATATGAGCAGTTCTTC. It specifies CASSLYFGYEQFF.